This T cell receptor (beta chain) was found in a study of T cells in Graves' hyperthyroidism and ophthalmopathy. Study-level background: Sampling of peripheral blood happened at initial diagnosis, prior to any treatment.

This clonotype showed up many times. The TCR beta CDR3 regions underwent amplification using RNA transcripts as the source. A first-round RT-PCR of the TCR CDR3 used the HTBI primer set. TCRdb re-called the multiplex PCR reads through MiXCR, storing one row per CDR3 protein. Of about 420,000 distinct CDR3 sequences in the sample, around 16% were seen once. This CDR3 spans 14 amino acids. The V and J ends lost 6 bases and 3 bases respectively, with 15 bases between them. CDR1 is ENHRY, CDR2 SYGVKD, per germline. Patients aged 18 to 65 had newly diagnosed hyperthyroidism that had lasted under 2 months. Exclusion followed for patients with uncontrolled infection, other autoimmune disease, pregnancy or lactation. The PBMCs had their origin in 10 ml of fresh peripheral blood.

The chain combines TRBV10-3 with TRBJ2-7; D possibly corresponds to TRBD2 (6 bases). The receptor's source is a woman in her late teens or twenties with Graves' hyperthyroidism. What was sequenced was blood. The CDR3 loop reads CAIRDPGDNYEQYF. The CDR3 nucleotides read TGTGCCATCAGAGATCCGGGAGATAACTACGAGCAGTACTTC.